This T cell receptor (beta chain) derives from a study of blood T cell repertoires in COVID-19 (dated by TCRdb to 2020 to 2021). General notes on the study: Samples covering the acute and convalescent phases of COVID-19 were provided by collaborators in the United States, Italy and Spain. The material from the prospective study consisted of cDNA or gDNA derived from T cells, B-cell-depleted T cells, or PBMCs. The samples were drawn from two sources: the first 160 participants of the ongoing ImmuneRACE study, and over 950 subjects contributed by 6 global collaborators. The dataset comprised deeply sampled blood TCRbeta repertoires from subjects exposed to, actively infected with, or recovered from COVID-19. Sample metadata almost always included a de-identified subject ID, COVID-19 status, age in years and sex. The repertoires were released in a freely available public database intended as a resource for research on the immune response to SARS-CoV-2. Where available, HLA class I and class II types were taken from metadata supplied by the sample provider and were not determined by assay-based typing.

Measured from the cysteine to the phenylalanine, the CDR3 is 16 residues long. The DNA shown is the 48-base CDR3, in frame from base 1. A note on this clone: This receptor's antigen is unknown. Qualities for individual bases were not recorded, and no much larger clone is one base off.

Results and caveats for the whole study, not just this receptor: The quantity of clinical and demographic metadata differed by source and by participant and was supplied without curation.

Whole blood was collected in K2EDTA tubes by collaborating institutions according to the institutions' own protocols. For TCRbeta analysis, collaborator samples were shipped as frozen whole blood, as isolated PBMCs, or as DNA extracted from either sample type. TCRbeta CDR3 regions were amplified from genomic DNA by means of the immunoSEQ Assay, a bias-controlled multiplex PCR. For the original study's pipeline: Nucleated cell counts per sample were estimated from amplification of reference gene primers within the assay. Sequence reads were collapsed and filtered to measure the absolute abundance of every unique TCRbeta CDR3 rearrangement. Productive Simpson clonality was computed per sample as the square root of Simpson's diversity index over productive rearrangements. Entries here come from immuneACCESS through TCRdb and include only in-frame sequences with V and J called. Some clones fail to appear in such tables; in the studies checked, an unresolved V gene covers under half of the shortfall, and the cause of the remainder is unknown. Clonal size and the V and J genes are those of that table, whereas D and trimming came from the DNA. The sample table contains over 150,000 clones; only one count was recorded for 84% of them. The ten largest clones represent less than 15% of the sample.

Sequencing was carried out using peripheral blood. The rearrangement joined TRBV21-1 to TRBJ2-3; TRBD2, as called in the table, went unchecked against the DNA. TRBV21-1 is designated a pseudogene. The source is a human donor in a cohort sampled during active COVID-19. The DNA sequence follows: TGTGCCAGCAGCACGCAAGCGGGGGTGGTCACAGATACGCAGTATTTT. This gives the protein CASSTQAGVVTDTQYF.